A single TCR beta chain is shown here with its context. Its specificity is not known. This sample is part of a study of T cell responses to AZD1222 COVID-19 vaccine. As for the study in general: It was second doses at about 4 or about 12 weeks that were pooled. Study observations and caveats: Increased Spike-specific TCR breadth and depth were observed after two AZD1222 doses. Mapped onto spike, vaccine-associated CD4 TCRs spanned it and were dominant at 160-218 and 743-854. In the spike-specific TCR repertoire, nearly half reportedly target unmutated variant regions.

Sequenced by immunoSEQ multiplex PCR; TCRdb stores in-frame clones only, minus some. The repertoire holds 90,000 to 150,000 clones, with less than 90% as singletons. Germline CDR1 and CDR2: MNHNY and SVGAGI (reference sequence). CDR3 size: 16 residues. With V trimmed by 6 bases and J by 1 base, 5 bases remained unmatched. V is TRBV6-6 and J is TRBJ2-6, with 8 bases aligning to TRBD1. The sample consisted of peripheral blood, taken on day 0 of AZD1222 vaccination. This clonotype was obtained from an adult in good health. CDR3 amino acids: CASRLQGASGANVLTF. The CDR3 coding sequence is TGTGCCAGCAGGCTTCAGGGGGCGTCTGGGGCCAACGTCCTGACTTTC.